This TCR beta chain was found in a study of identical twins. Study results and limitations: The study drew conclusions from cross-sectional statistical analysis, not from following the same donors. Compared with unrelated sharing, twin-shared out-of-frame alpha sequences had more low-probability sequences. Carriage of fewer insertions was seen in abundant cord blood beta clonotypes, whereas memory repertoires showed none.

It was template switching that added a universal primer site, and there were unique molecular identifiers on the cDNA. TCRdb redid the calling of the 5' RACE reads with MiXCR, one entry per CDR3 protein. Of 1.5 million to 2 million distinct CDR3 sequences in the sample, under 35% are singletons; the top ten hold about 0.25%. This CDR3 spans 16 amino acids. Germline CDR1 and CDR2: MNHEY and SMNVEV (reference sequence). V lost 5 bases and J lost 2, with 18 bases in between. Regarding this clonotype: Its antigen is not identified.

This TCR derives from a newborn girl in good health. The sample taken for sequencing was cord blood. The chain has TRBV27 and TRBJ1-2; D possibly corresponds to TRBD1 (5 bases). The CDR3 loop is CASSLSTGTVNYGYTF. The DNA of the CDR3 is TGTGCCAGCAGTCTTAGTACCGGGACGGTCAACTATGGCTACACCTTC.